The T cell receptor beta chain described here comes from a study of T cell clones after liver transplantation. This CDR3 has 16 amino acids. The germline V and J ends were trimmed by 9 bases and 1 base, with 21 bases remaining between them. Germline CDR1 and CDR2: MDHEN and SYDVKM. Profiled with immunoSEQ multiplex PCR; TCRdb holds only in-frame clones, not every one. The data hold around 51,000 clones, with approximately 87% observed a single time. This TCR came from a human patient who received a liver transplant. Some T cells may be supplied by the graft donor. The sequencing used CD8+ T cells from blood, collected 12 months after liver transplant. The chain employs TRBV28 and TRBJ1-2; D uncertain. CDR3 nucleotide sequence: TGTGCCAGTACCCGCCTAGGTTTCATTTTTAACTATGGCTACACCTTC. It specifies CASTRLGFIFNYGYTF.